The 9 T cell receptor beta chains below were found in one sample sequenced in a study of Ad26.COV2.S vaccination and SARS-CoV-2 variants. Regarding treatment: some 20 received Ad26.COV2.S at low or high dose, single or two shots; a few received placebo; per-sample allocation not given. Following the first vaccine or placebo injection, samples were taken on day 63. The protocol was immunoSEQ multiplex PCR, while the TCRdb copy is restricted to in-frame clones and leaves out a portion. The sample records 450,000 to 550,000 clones, 80% to 90% being singletons. Sequencing was performed on peripheral blood, taken in a trial of Ad26.COV2.S vaccine versus placebo. All receptors derive from a person between 18 and 60 years old who received the Ad26.COV2.S COVID-19 vaccine or a placebo.

V gene TRBV2 combines with J gene TRBJ1-4; tentatively, D is TRBD1 (5 bases). The CDR3 covers 15 residues. Per the germline V gene, CDR1 is SNHLY and CDR2 is FYNNEI. V lost 6 bases and J lost 0, with 11 bases in between. The CDR3 region has the DNA TGTGCCAGCAGAGTTGACAGTACAACTAATGAAAAACTGTTTTTT. As protein: CASRVDSTTNEKLFF.

The chain couples TRBV29-1 to TRBJ2-1; 12 bases map to TRBD2. This CDR3 is 13 amino acids long. J was trimmed by 9 bases and V by 6 bases; bases with no gene match: 6. In germline, CDR1 is SQVTM, CDR2 ANQGSEA. CDR3 protein: CSVTRTSGVEQFF. CDR3 coding DNA: TGCAGCGTGACTAGGACTAGCGGGGTTGAGCAGTTCTTC.

The chain uses TRBV6-5 and TRBJ1-5; 8 bases line up with TRBD1. Germline trimming cut 6 bases from V and 5 bases from J; bases unmatched to any gene: 3. Germline V CDR1 and CDR2: MNHEY, SVGAGI. The CDR3 covers 13 residues. DNA for the CDR3: TGTGCCAGCAGGAAGACAGGGGATCAGCCCCAGCATTTT. Translated: CASRKTGDQPQHF.

The rearrangement uses TRBV2 and TRBJ1-1; unclear D gene. V lost 0 bases and J 1 base, leaving 12 bases between the germline ends. This CDR3 comprises 16 residues. Germline V gene lookup returns CDR1 SNHLY and CDR2 FYNNEI. The CDR3 protein is CASSEAPGGRNTEAFF. The CDR3 bases are TGTGCCAGCAGTGAAGCTCCCGGTGGGCGGAACACTGAAGCTTTCTTT.

The chain uses TRBV11-2 and TRBJ2-3; TRBD2 aligns across 7 bases. The V and J ends lost 5 bases and 0 bases, in that order; junction bases with no gene match: 14. Germline V CDR1 and CDR2: SGHAT, FQNNGV. This CDR3 is built from 18 residues. In DNA form, the CDR3 reads TGTGCCAGCAGCCCCTTAGTAGCGGGCCCTCCTAGCACAGATACGCAGTATTTT. This codes for CASSPLVAGPPSTDTQYF.

The chain links TRBV11-3 to TRBJ2-1, with TRBD1 matching 10 bases. CDR1 and CDR2 (germline): SGHNT, YENEEA. V shed 1 base, J shed 8 bases, and the junction held 8 bases outside the gene matches. This CDR3 has 16 residues. The CDR3 coding sequence is TGTGCCAGCAGCTTAGGACAGGGGGCGCGAGTGTATGAGCAGTTCTTC. Translating gives CASSLGQGARVYEQFF.

The rearrangement uses TRBV28 and TRBJ1-4, with 10 nucleotides matching TRBD1. The CDR3 loop spans 15 amino acids. J gave up 8 bases and V 4 bases, and 7 bases lay outside the gene matches. The germline gives CDR1 MDHEN, CDR2 SYDVKM. The CDR3: CASSSPGTGAEKLFF. CDR3 sequence (DNA): TGTGCCAGCAGTTCCCCCGGGACAGGGGCGGAAAAACTGTTTTTT.

This clone showed up just a few times. The chain couples TRBV7-9 to TRBJ2-7; 8 bases agree with TRBD1. This CDR3 has 16 amino acids. The J segment lost 2 bases and the V segment lost 0 bases, leaving 6 bases of the junction unmatched. Germline CDR1 and CDR2: SEHNR and FQNEAQ (reference sequence). CDR3 in DNA: TGTGCCAGCAGCTTAGCCCAGGGGGCGCGGACCTACGAGCAGTACTTC. It encodes CASSLAQGARTYEQYF.

The chain combines TRBV11-2 with TRBJ1-1, with D perhaps matching TRBD1 (5 bases). The germline V and J ends were trimmed by 4 bases and 7 bases, with 16 bases remaining between them. The CDR3 has 14 amino acids. The germline V gene encodes CDR1 SGHAT and CDR2 FQNNGV. The DNA of the CDR3 is TGTGCCAGCAGCTGGCCCGACAGAAATATTGAAGCTTTCTTT. Amino acids: CASSWPDRNIEAFF.